The 19 T cell receptor beta chains below come from one sample, sequenced in a study of blood T cells in healthy people across ages. It was with a sample-barcoded 5' primer and a J-beta primer mix that a second PCR of about 6 to 12 cycles was run. TCRdb processed the 5' RACE reads anew with MiXCR; each CDR3 protein has one entry. The sample has around 1.1 million distinct CDR3 sequences, more than 30% seen once; the top ten hold approximately 14%. The sequenced material came from blood. These TCRs come from a man between 18 and 29 years old in good health.

V is TRBV4-3 and J is TRBJ2-5; 7 positions match TRBD1. CDR3 length: 17 amino acids. V was clipped by 1 base and J by 11 bases; unmatched bases: 19. Per the germline V gene, CDR1 is LGHNA and CDR2 is YSLEER. For the CDR3, the DNA is TGCGCCAGCAGCCAAGGTGGCTGGGACAGATTATACAATGAGCAGTACTTC. Residues: CASSQGGWDRLYNEQYF.

The chain carries TRBV7-2 and TRBJ2-5; D is unclear. Per the germline V gene, CDR1 is SGHTA and CDR2 is FQGNSA. The CDR3 contains 16 residues. V was pared by 6 bases and J by 3 bases, with 20 bases between. The CDR3 bases are TGTGCCAGCAGTCAGTACTCAGCGATCAGGAAAGAGACCCAGTACTTC. Translation gives CASSQYSAIRKETQYF.

As DNA, the CDR3 is TGCGCCAGCAGCCAAGAAACAGGAATTCCCACTGAAGCTTTCTTT. It specifies CASSQETGIPTEAFF. V and J are TRBV4-1 and TRBJ1-1, with D possibly matching TRBD1 (5 bases). V dropped 0 bases and J dropped 4 bases, with 12 bases sitting between them. Germline-derived CDR1 and CDR2 are MGHRA and YSYEKL. The length of the CDR3 is 15 residues.

V is TRBV7-8 and J is TRBJ2-5, with D uncertain. Germline V lookup: CDR1 SGHVS, CDR2 FQNEAQ. Trimming removed 1 base from V and 4 bases from J, with 16 bases in between. This CDR3 comprises 16 residues. For the CDR3, the DNA is TGTGCCAGCAGCTTAGTAGCAACCCAGTTGAGAGAGACCCAGTACTTC. Residues: CASSLVATQLRETQYF.

This chain links TRBV14 with TRBJ2-7, with no clear D. From germline, CDR1 is SGHDN and CDR2 FVKESK. The CDR3 runs to 16 residues. The germline V and J ends were trimmed by 1 base and 7 bases, with 20 bases remaining between them. The CDR3 DNA is TGTGCCAGCAGCCAAGCCCCCGCGCTGGTTTACAATGAGCAGTACTTC. Its protein product is CASSQAPALVYNEQYF.

This clonotype was seen ten or more times. The V gene is TRBV12-3 or TRBV12-4, the J gene TRBJ2-7; tentatively, D is TRBD2 (5 bases). The CDR3 is 13 residues long. V lost 3 bases to trimming and J lost 6 bases, with 12 bases between them. The CDR3 nucleotides read TGTGCCAGCAGTTTGGTCATGGGAGCCGAGCAGTACTTC. It codes for CASSLVMGAEQYF.

The chain has TRBV12-3 or TRBV12-4 and TRBJ1-1, with D tentatively TRBD1 (6 bases). The CDR3 sequence is 17 residues long. The germline V and J ends were trimmed by 2 bases and 4 bases, with 20 bases remaining between them. In DNA, the CDR3 is TGTGCCAGCAGTTTAAGGAGCAGGGGCCGTAGGGGCACTGAAGCTTTCTTT. Translation: CASSLRSRGRRGTEAFF.

This chain joins TRBV4-3 and TRBJ2-1, with 7 bases that match TRBD1. The CDR3 contains 17 residues. J lost 4 bases, V lost 5 bases, and 14 bases had no gene match. In germline, CDR1 is LGHNA, CDR2 YSLEER. The CDR3, as DNA: TGCGCCAGCAGCACCCACACCGGGACAGCCGATTACAATGAGCAGTTCTTC. This translates into CASSTHTGTADYNEQFF.

Worth noting for this clonotype: The junction departs from germline at one end; a sequencing error may be responsible. The J gene is TRBJ2-3, the V gene TRBV13; D is unresolved. CDR1 is PRHDT, CDR2 FYEKMQ, per germline (reference sequence). The CDR3 contains 17 residues. CDR3 nucleotide sequence: TGTGCCGGCAGCTTAGGCCCAGGCTTATCAAACACAGATACGCAGTATTTT. It translates to CAGSLGPGLSNTDTQYF.

V usage is TRBV7-9 and J usage is TRBJ2-1; D call uncertain. Germline loops: CDR1 SEHNR, CDR2 FQNEAQ (reference sequence). This CDR3 has 16 amino acids. V lost 5 bases, J lost 0 bases, and 14 bases lay in between. CDR3 loop: CASSGPSKSSYNEQFF. CDR3 DNA: TGTGCCAGCAGCGGGCCCAGCAAGAGCTCCTACAATGAGCAGTTCTTC. The whole variable domain, remainder taken from reference TRBV7-9 and TRBJ2-1, is DTGVSQNPRHKITKRGQNVTFRCDPISEHNRLYWYRQTLGQGPEFLTYFQNEAQLEKSRLLSDRFSAERPKGSFSTLEIQRTEQGDSAMYLCASSGPSKSSYNEQFFGPGTRLTVL.

This clonotype occurred a few times. This chain joins TRBV3-1 and TRBJ2-4; 7 nucleotides agree with TRBD2. This CDR3 spans 13 amino acids. Germline CDR1 is LGHDT and CDR2 is YNNKEL (reference sequence). Trimming at V came to 6 bases and at J to 5 bases, leaving 4 bases not matched to a gene. The CDR3 bases are TGTGCCAGCAGTGGGGCGGGGGAAAACATTCAGTACTTC. This sequence encodes CASSGAGENIQYF.

The gene calls are TRBV20-1 and TRBJ2-1; D gene unclear. Trimming cost V 1 base and J 13 bases, with 14 bases left between them. CDR3 length equals 12 residues. Germline V CDR1 and CDR2: DFQATT, SNEGSKA (reference sequence). CDR3 protein: CSARASVIHQFF. The CDR3 DNA sequence: TGCAGTGCTAGAGCGAGTGTTATCCATCAGTTCTTC.

V is TRBV20-1 and J is TRBJ1-1; D not certain. Deletions cut 5 bases from V and 10 bases from J, with 17 bases between. CDR3 length: 12 amino acids. Germline V gene data show CDR1 as DFQATT and CDR2 as SNEGSKA (reference sequence). The CDR3 loop reads CSASLDAYGAFF. In nucleotides, the CDR3 is TGCAGTGCTTCTCTCGATGCCTATGGAGCTTTCTTT.

The chain recombines TRBV5-6 with TRBJ1-6; D ambiguous. The CDR3 sequence is 17 residues long. With 0 bases removed from V and 1 base from J, the gap between germline ends came to 11 bases. Germline V gene lookup returns CDR1 SGHDT and CDR2 YYEEEE. The CDR3 coding sequence is TGTGCCAGCAGCTTGGGGTTCCGGGAATCCTATAATTCACCCCTCCACTTT. Its protein is CASSLGFRESYNSPLHF.

This rearrangement joins TRBV4-1 to TRBJ2-1; 10 bases align to TRBD2. V lost 3 bases to trimming and J lost 8 bases; unmatched junction nucleotides: 7. CDR3 length equals 15 residues. The germline CDR1 and CDR2 sequences are MGHRA and YSYEKL. CDR3 sequence: CASSQVMGLAHEQFF. The CDR3 DNA is TGCGCCAGCAGCCAGGTGATGGGACTAGCGCATGAGCAGTTCTTC.

This clonotype was seen a handful of times. The V gene is TRBV18, the J gene TRBJ1-1; 7 nucleotides agree with TRBD1. Trimming removed 3 bases from V and 0 bases from J; junction bases left unmatched: 7. CDR1 and CDR2 from the germline V gene are KGHSH and LQKENI. This CDR3 contains 16 residues. The CDR3, as DNA: TGTGCCAGCTCACCTTCGACAGGGCCTATGAACACTGAAGCTTTCTTT. Residues: CASSPSTGPMNTEAFF.

This clonotype came up a few times. V and J are TRBV12-3 or TRBV12-4 and TRBJ2-7; D might be TRBD1 (5 bases). V was clipped by 5 bases and J by 10 bases, with 18 bases between them. This CDR3 contains 13 residues. The DNA of the CDR3 is TGTGCCAGCAGTGTGCAGGGATTAGGGGCCCAGTACTTC. Encoded protein: CASSVQGLGAQYF.

The V call is TRBV13, the J call TRBJ2-3; D call uncertain. The V gene's germline CDR1 is PRHDT and CDR2 FYEKMQ (reference sequence). The CDR3 runs to 15 residues. Trimming cost V 3 bases and J 0 bases, with 10 bases left between them. CDR3 nucleotides: TGTGCCAGCAGCTTCAGGCAGATAAGCACAGATACGCAGTATTTT. Translating gives CASSFRQISTDTQYF.

The gene calls are TRBV6-2 or TRBV6-3 and TRBJ1-3; D gene ambiguous. CDR1 and CDR2 from the germline V gene are MNHEY and SVGEGT. V dropped 0 bases and J dropped 2 bases, with 8 bases sitting between them. This CDR3 contains 15 residues. As DNA, the CDR3 is TGTGCCAGCAGTTACTCGACGGCAGCTGGAAACACCATATATTTT. This sequence encodes CASSYSTAAGNTIYF.